These 9 T cell receptor beta chains originate from one sample sequenced in a study of shared clonotypes between healthy human individuals. Repertoires were generated with immunoSEQ multiplex PCR, while TCRdb's copy carries only in-frame clones and drops some. The sample holds 450,000 to 500,000 clones, more than 65% seen once. The sequenced material came from PBMCs. Receptors were obtained from a woman between 40 and 50 years old in good health. Some clones in this sample may be carry-over from other donors' samples.

The rearrangement joins TRBV7-2 to TRBJ1-3, with D hard to call. This CDR3 region has 15 residues. V was trimmed by 3 bases and J by 0 bases, leaving 9 bases between them. Germline lookup yields CDR1 SGHTA and CDR2 FQGNSA. The CDR3 sequence is CASSFSGSSGNTIYF. CDR3 in DNA: TGTGCCAGCAGCTTTAGCGGAAGCTCTGGAAACACCATATATTTT.

This clone was seen repeatedly, ten times or more. In the same sample, other DNA sequences code for this CDR3. The genes are TRBV28 and TRBJ1-5; D is uncertain. Looked up from germline, CDR1 is MDHEN and CDR2 is SYDVKM. There are 12 residues in the CDR3. The V gene lost 3 bases and the J gene lost 9 bases, with 9 bases spanning the gap. CDR3 amino acids: CASSFSLGPQHF. For the CDR3, the DNA is TGTGCCAGCAGTTTTTCTCTAGGGCCCCAGCATTTT. Full variable domain (outside the CDR3, taken from reference TRBV28 and TRBJ1-5): DVKVTQSSRYLVKRTGEKVFLECVQDMDHENMFWYRQDPGLGLRLIYFSYDVKMKEKGDIPEGYSVSREKKERFSLILESASTNQTSMYLCASSFSLGPQHFGDGTRLSIL.

The genes are TRBV21-1 and TRBJ2-5; TRBD2, the table's D call, lacks a check against the DNA. TRBV21-1 is a documented pseudogene. There are 15 residues in the CDR3. The CDR3 DNA follows: TGTGCCAGCAGCAGACCCCTTCCGGGGCAAGAGACCCAGTACTTC. It specifies CASSRPLPGQETQYF.

With respect to this clone: One base separates it from a far larger clone, so it is likely a read error. J is TRBJ2-7 and V is TRBV27; maybe TRBD2 (5 bases). Trimming pared 8 bases from V and 6 bases from J, leaving 17 bases between. There are 13 residues in the CDR3. Germline V gene lookup returns CDR1 MNHEY and CDR2 SMNVEV (reference sequence). The CDR3 DNA follows: TGTGCCAGCGGCATGAACGGGAAAGGCGAGCAGTACTTC. Its translation: CASGMNGKGEQYF.

Remarks on this clone: This sequence is one base from a far larger clone and is likely a read error. Other DNA sequences within the sample encode an identical CDR3. The chain recombines TRBV28 with TRBJ1-3, with D possibly being TRBD1 (6 bases). The germline CDR1 and CDR2 sequences are MDHEN and SYDVKM. The CDR3 extends over 14 amino acids. V was shortened by 2 bases and J by 4 bases, with 9 bases between the two germline ends. CDR3 residues: CASSLTGSGNTIYF. The CDR3 nucleotides read TGTGCCAGCAGTTTAACAGGGTCGGGAAACACCATATATTTT.

V gene TRBV21-1 combines with J gene TRBJ2-2; TRBD1, the table's D call, was not compared with the DNA. TRBV21-1 is a pseudogene locus. The CDR3 runs to 19 residues. The CDR3 nucleotides are TGTGCCAGCAGCGCCGGAATTCCGGGACAGGGGGCAAAGACCGGGGAGCTGTTTTTT. Protein product: CASSAGIPGQGAKTGELFF.

Concerning this clone: A far larger clone is one base from this, pointing to a likely read error. Other DNA sequences of this sample code for an identical CDR3. The chain employs TRBV5-8 and TRBJ1-1; no clear D gene. Germline V lookup: CDR1 SGHTS, CDR2 YDEGEE. The CDR3 contains 14 residues. CDR3: CASSLDWDFSEAFF. The CDR3 DNA sequence: TGTGCAAGCAGCTTGGATTGGGATTTCAGTGAAGCTTTCTTT.

The rearrangement joins TRBV28 to TRBJ1-4, with TRBD1 matching 7 bases. CDR3 length: 14 amino acids. Germline-derived CDR1 and CDR2 are MDHEN and SYDVKM. V lost 5 bases and J lost 4; bases outside the gene matches: 4. CDR3 protein: CASSRTGYNEKLFF. DNA for the CDR3: TGTGCCAGCAGTCGGACAGGTTATAATGAAAAACTGTTTTTT.

For this clone: The same CDR3 is also encoded by other DNA sequences in this sample. This chain joins TRBV5-7 and TRBJ1-5; 9 bases agree with TRBD1. TRBV5-7 is classed as an ORF, of uncertain function. J was trimmed by 2 bases and V by 3 bases; bases with no gene match: 3. The CDR3 sequence is 15 residues long. DNA for the CDR3: TGTGCCAGCAGCTCGGGACAGGGTGGCAATCAGCCCCAGCATTTT. As protein: CASSSGQGGNQPQHF.